This is a list of T cell receptor beta chains from one sample in a study of T cell responses to AZD1222 COVID-19 vaccine. Method: immunoSEQ multiplex PCR; TCRdb's copy keeps in-frame clones and lacks some. The sample consists of just over 80,000 clones, 85% to 90% of them appearing once. This specimen was peripheral blood, taken on day 0 of AZD1222 vaccination. These receptors all come from an adult in good health. Each CDR3 is given with its conserved first and last residue. A D gene is named only where the DNA matches it firmly. Rows give clone size only sometimes, using once, few, many, or a class for an expanded clone.

J gene	V gene	D gene	clone size	CDR3 DNA	CDR3 protein
TRBJ2-2	TRBV5-1	-	-	TGCGCCAGCAGCTTGCTCGGCGGGGATGGGGCCGGGGAGCTGTTTTTT	CASSLLGGDGAGELFF
TRBJ1-4	TRBV2	TRBD1	-	TGTGCCAGCAGTGAAGAGGGCAGGGGGCTTGAAAAACTGTTTTTT	CASSEEGRGLEKLFF
TRBJ1-1	TRBV10-3	-	-	TGTGCCATCAGAGGCGGGTCGAACACTGAAGCTTTCTTT	CAIRGGSNTEAFF
TRBJ1-6	TRBV11-3	-	once	TGTGCCAGCAGCCCTCGACAGAATTCACCCCTCCACTTT	CASSPRQNSPLHF
TRBJ2-2	TRBV20-1	TRBD2	-	TGCAGTGCTAGTATGAAGGCTAGCGGGGGGCGGGAGCTGTTTTTT	CSASMKASGGRELFF
TRBJ1-5	TRBV19	-	-	TGTGCCAGTAGTCTCACTGGAAATCAGCCCCAGCATTTT	CASSLTGNQPQHF
TRBJ1-1	TRBV19	-	-	TGTGCCAGTAGTATAATGGGATTGAACACTGAAGCTTTCTTT	CASSIMGLNTEAFF
TRBJ2-7	TRBV7-8	-	-	TGTGCCAGCAGCCAGACAGCAGGAACCTACGAGCAGTACTTC	CASSQTAGTYEQYF
TRBJ2-5	TRBV20-1	-	-	TGCAGTGCTAGTACGGGCGTCGGCTTCCAAGAGACCCAGTACTTC	CSASTGVGFQETQYF
TRBJ1-1	TRBV5-6	TRBD1	-	TGTGCCAGCAGTAAGACAGGGGGCAGCATGTCTGAAGCTTTCTTT	CASSKTGGSMSEAFF
TRBJ1-2	TRBV18	-	-	TGTGCCAGCTCACCACCGGGGGCAGGAACCAACTATGGCTACACCTTC	CASSPPGAGTNYGYTF
TRBJ2-7	TRBV15	-	-	TGTGCCACCAGCAGAGTGGCCGTAGGGGCTACCGAGCAGTACTTC	CATSRVAVGATEQYF
TRBJ1-1	TRBV6-5	-	-	TGTGCCACCATCGGAAGTAGGGGGACTGAAGCTTTCTTT	CATIGSRGTEAFF
TRBJ1-5	TRBV5-4	-	many	TGTGCCAGCAGCTTCGAGGGCAATCAGCCCCAGCATTTT	CASSFEGNQPQHF
TRBJ1-1	TRBV9	TRBD1	-	TGTGCCAGCGGTGAGGGGGCTAGCACTGAAGCTTTCTTT	CASGEGASTEAFF
TRBJ2-7	TRBV11-3	TRBD2	-	TGTGCCAGCAGCCCTGGCGGGGGGGCGCGGGAGCAGTACTTC	CASSPGGGAREQYF
TRBJ1-5	TRBV6-5	-	once	TGTGCCAGCAGACCTCCGGGACACCGCAATCAGCCCCAGCATTTT	CASRPPGHRNQPQHF
TRBJ1-5	TRBV6-5	-	-	TGTGCCAGCAGTTACAGGGGTGAGCCCCAGCATTTT	CASSYRGEPQHF
TRBJ1-1	TRBV15	-	-	TGTGCCACCAGCAGAGGAGGGACAATGAACACTGAAGCTTTCTTT	CATSRGGTMNTEAFF
TRBJ1-4	TRBV30	-	-	TGTGCCTGGAATATCGGTTATGGGGAAAAACTGTTTTTT	CAWNIGYGEKLFF
TRBJ1-2	TRBV5-3	TRBD1	-	TGTGCCAGAAGCCTGAAGGCCGGACAGGAGTACTATGGCTACACCTTC	CARSLKAGQEYYGYTF
TRBJ2-1	TRBV5-1	TRBD2	-	TGCGCCAGCAGACCTCAAACTAGCGGGTCCTACAATGAGCAGTTCTTC	CASRPQTSGSYNEQFF
TRBJ2-1	TRBV7-3	-	medium-sized	TGTGCCAGCAGCCACCCCGACTTCAATGAGCAGTTCTTC	CASSHPDFNEQFF
TRBJ2-7	TRBV18	TRBD1	-	TGTGCCAGCTCACCACGGACAGGGGCGTACTACGAGCAGTACTTC	CASSPRTGAYYEQYF